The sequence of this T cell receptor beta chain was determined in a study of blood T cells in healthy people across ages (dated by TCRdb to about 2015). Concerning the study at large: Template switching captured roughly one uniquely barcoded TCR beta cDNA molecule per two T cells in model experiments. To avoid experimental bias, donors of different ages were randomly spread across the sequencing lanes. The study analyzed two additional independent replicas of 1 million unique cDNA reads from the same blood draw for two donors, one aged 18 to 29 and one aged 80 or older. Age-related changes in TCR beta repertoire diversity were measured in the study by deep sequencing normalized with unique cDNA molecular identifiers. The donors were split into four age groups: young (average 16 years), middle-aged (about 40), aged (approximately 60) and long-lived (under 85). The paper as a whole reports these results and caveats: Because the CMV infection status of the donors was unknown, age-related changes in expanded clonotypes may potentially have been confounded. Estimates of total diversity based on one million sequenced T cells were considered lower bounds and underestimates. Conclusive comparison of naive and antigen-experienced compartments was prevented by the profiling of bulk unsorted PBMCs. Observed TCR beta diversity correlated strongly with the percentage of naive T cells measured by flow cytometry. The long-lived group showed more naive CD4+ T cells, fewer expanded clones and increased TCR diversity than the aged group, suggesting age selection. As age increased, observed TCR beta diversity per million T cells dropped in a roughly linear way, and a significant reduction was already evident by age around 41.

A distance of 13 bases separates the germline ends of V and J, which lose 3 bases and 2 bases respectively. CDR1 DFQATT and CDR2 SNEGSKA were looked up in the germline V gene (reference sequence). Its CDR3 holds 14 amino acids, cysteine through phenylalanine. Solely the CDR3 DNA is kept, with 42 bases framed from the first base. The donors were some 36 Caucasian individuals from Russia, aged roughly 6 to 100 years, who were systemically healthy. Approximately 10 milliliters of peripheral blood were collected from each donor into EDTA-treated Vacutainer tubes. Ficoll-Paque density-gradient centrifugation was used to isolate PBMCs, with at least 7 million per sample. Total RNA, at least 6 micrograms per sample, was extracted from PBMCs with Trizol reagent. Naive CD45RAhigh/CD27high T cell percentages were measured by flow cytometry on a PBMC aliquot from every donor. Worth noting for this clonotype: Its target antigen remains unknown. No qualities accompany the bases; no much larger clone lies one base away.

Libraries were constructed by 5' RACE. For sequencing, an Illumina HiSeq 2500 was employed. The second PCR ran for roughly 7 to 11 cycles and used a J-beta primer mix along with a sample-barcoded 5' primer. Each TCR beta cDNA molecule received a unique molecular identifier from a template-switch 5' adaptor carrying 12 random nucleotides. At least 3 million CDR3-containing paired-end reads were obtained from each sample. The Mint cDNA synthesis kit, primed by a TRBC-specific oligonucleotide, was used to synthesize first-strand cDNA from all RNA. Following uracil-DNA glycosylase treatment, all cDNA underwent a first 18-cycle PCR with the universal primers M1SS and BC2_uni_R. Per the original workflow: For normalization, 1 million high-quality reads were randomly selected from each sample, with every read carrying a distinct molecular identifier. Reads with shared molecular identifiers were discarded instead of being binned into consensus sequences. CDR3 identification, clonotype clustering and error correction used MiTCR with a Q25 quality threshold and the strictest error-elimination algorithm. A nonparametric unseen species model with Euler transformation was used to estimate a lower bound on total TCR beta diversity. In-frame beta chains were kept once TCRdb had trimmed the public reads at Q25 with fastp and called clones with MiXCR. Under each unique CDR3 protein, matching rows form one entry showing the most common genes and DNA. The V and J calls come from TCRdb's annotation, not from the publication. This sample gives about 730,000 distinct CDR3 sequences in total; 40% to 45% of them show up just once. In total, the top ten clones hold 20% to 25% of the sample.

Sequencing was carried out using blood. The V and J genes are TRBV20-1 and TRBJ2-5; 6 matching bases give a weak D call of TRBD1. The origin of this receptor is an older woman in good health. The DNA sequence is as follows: TGCAGTGCTAGGAGGGGGAGTGGGCAAGAGACCCAGTACTTC. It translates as CSARRGSGQETQYF.